The rows below give T cell receptor beta chains drawn from one sample of a study of blood T cells in healthy people across ages. TCRdb reprocessed the 5' RACE reads with MiXCR, giving one entry per CDR3 protein. The data hold 780,000 or so distinct CDR3 sequences, with about 61% observed a single time. Sequencing was performed on blood. These receptors were taken from a man between 40 and 49 years old in good health. The CDR3 runs from the conserved cysteine through the conserved F or W. The D gene is left open where the match is weak. Part of the rows lack a size; the others show once, few, many or a class for expanded clones.

>TRBD1|TRBV5-1|TRBJ2-3|.
CASSFDRVSTDTQYF
TGCGCCAGCAGCTTTGACAGGGTTAGCACAGATACGCAGTATTTT
>.|TRBV20-1|TRBJ1-1|.
CSATPGPEAFF
TGCAGTGCCACGCCCGGACCTGAAGCTTTCTTT
>TRBD1|TRBV24-1|TRBJ2-5|.
CATSDRQGGSQETQYF
TGTGCCACCAGTGATCGACAGGGCGGGTCCCAAGAGACCCAGTACTTC
>.|TRBV14|TRBJ1-6|.
CASSPRGASPLHF
TGTGCCAGCAGCCCAAGGGGTGCTTCACCCCTCCACTTT
>.|TRBV6-1|TRBJ1-1|.
CASKEEFEAFF
TGTGCCAGCAAGGAGGAATTTGAAGCTTTCTTT
>.|TRBV5-6|TRBJ2-1|few
CASSSLGGRDNEQFF
TGTGCCAGCAGCTCTTTAGGCGGTCGAGACAATGAGCAGTTCTTC
>.|TRBV11-2|TRBJ2-3|.
CASSFQGPSTDTQYF
TGTGCCAGCAGTTTTCAGGGACCTAGCACAGATACGCAGTATTTT
>.|TRBV27|TRBJ2-3|.
CASSFLSTKDTQYF
TGTGCCAGCAGTTTCCTCTCCACCAAAGATACGCAGTATTTT
>.|TRBV20-1|TRBJ2-3|.
CSAQTEVDTQYF
TGCAGTGCTCAGACCGAAGTTGATACGCAGTATTTT
>.|TRBV7-2|TRBJ2-3|few
CASSLGLAIDTQYF
TGTGCCAGCAGCTTAGGGCTAGCGATTGATACGCAGTATTTT
>TRBD2|TRBV3-1|TRBJ2-4|many
CASSRVGGSGENIQYF
TGTGCCAGCAGCCGGGTGGGCGGGAGCGGAGAAAACATTCAGTACTTC
>TRBD2|TRBV12-3/TRBV12-4|TRBJ2-7|.
CASRGTGGSYEQYF
TGTGCCAGCAGGGGAACGGGGGGCTCCTACGAGCAGTACTTC
>.|TRBV5-1|TRBJ2-7|.
CASTHEATYEQYF
TGCGCCAGCACCCACGAGGCAACCTACGAGCAGTACTTC
>.|TRBV4-3|TRBJ2-3|.
CASSQEMNIFGRDTQYF
TGCGCCAGCAGCCAAGAAATGAACATTTTTGGTAGGGATACGCAGTATTTT
>.|TRBV14|TRBJ2-1|.
CASSQVPSGNEQFF
TGTGCCAGCAGCCAGGTCCCATCGGGCAATGAGCAGTTCTTC
>TRBD1|TRBV6-5|TRBJ1-1|once
CASSKLGQMLDTEAFF
TGTGCCAGCAGCAAACTGGGACAGATGTTGGACACGGAAGCTTTCTTT
>.|TRBV25-1|TRBJ1-2|many
CASSGQGAGGYTF
TGTGCCAGCAGTGGGCAGGGCGCAGGTGGCTACACCTTC
>TRBD1|TRBV20-1|TRBJ2-7|.
CSARTLGSGTGPSYEQYF
TGCAGTGCTAGAACCCTCGGGAGTGGGACAGGGCCCTCCTACGAGCAGTACTTC
>TRBD2|TRBV7-2|TRBJ2-3|.
CASSPGLAGGGDTQYF
TGTGCCAGCAGCCCCGGACTAGCGGGAGGGGGGGATACGCAGTATTTT
>.|TRBV15|TRBJ2-7|.
CATSSGGTSYEQYF
TGTGCCACCAGCAGCGGGGGGACATCCTACGAGCAGTACTTC
>.|TRBV24-1|TRBJ1-2|.
CATSDGTGSFDGYTF
TGTGCCACCAGTGACGGGACTGGGAGTTTTGACGGCTACACCTTC
>TRBD1|TRBV24-1|TRBJ2-7|.
CATSGTGTGHEQYF
TGTGCCACCAGTGGCACCGGGACAGGGCACGAGCAGTACTTC
>.|TRBV7-3|TRBJ2-4|.
CASSPDSGSYIQYF
TGTGCCAGCAGCCCCGATAGCGGCAGTTACATTCAGTACTTC
>.|TRBV23-1|TRBJ2-7|.
CASRDSQGCVPYEQYF
TGCGCCAGCAGGGATTCTCAGGGATGCGTTCCCTACGAGCAGTACTTC
>.|TRBV4-2|TRBJ2-4|few
CASSQVPTGWKRDIQYF
TGTGCCAGCAGCCAAGTCCCGACAGGATGGAAGAGGGACATTCAGTACTTC
>.|TRBV13|TRBJ2-5|.
CASSLAGVINEQYF
TGTGCCAGCAGCTTAGCGGGAGTTATTAATGAGCAGTACTTC
>.|TRBV30|TRBJ2-1|.
CAWTGHYNEQFF
TGTGCCTGGACGGGGCATTACAATGAGCAGTTCTTC
>.|TRBV7-3|TRBJ2-1|.
CASSLTPTGLGNEQFF
TGTGCCAGCAGCTTAACTCCGACAGGACTCGGCAATGAGCAGTTCTTC
>TRBD2|TRBV4-3|TRBJ2-7|few
CASSQGLAGVGYEQYF
TGCGCCAGCAGCCAAGGACTAGCGGGAGTAGGTTACGAGCAGTACTTC
>TRBD1|TRBV2|TRBJ1-5|.
CASRDPGTVNQPQHF
TGTGCCAGCAGGGACCCCGGGACAGTCAATCAGCCCCAGCATTTT
>.|TRBV7-2|TRBJ2-1|.
CASSQGVIVDNEQFF
TGTGCCAGCAGCCAAGGGGTGATTGTTGACAATGAGCAGTTCTTC
>.|TRBV29-1|TRBJ2-3|few
CSVAVTLTDTQYF
TGCAGCGTTGCTGTAACTCTCACAGATACGCAGTATTTT
>.|TRBV4-3|TRBJ1-1|.
CASSLEEDTEAFF
TGCGCCAGCAGCCTTGAGGAGGACACTGAAGCTTTCTTT
>.|TRBV29-1|TRBJ2-7|.
CSVEPPGVQYNEQYF
TGCAGCGTTGAACCCCCGGGGGTACAATACAATGAGCAGTACTTC
>.|TRBV7-9|TRBJ1-2|.
CASSLEAYAYGYTF
TGTGCCAGCAGCTTAGAAGCTTACGCCTATGGCTACACCTTC
>TRBD1|TRBV6-1|TRBJ2-3|.
CASSRYRGAVFGADTQYF
TGTGCCAGCAGCCGCTACAGGGGCGCTGTATTCGGGGCAGATACGCAGTATTTT
>.|TRBV7-2|TRBJ2-6|few
CASSLDSSSPFSGANVLTF
TGTGCCAGCAGCTTAGACAGCAGTTCACCCTTCTCTGGGGCCAACGTCCTGACTTTC
>.|TRBV15|TRBJ2-5|.
CATSRQTVGKRETQYF
TGTGCCACCAGCAGACAGACGGTCGGCAAGCGGGAGACCCAGTACTTC
>TRBD2|TRBV11-3|TRBJ2-3|.
CASAPPHRGRREGNTQYF
TGTGCCAGCGCCCCCCCCCACCGCGGGAGGAGGGAGGGTAATACGCAGTATTTT
>TRBD1|TRBV29-1|TRBJ1-3|.
CSVEVPQGANTIYF
TGCAGCGTTGAAGTGCCACAGGGGGCGAACACCATATATTTT
>TRBD1|TRBV9|TRBJ2-7|.
CASSKDRVCSYEQYF
TGTGCCAGCAGCAAGGACAGGGTTTGTTCCTACGAGCAGTACTTC
>.|TRBV7-2|TRBJ2-2|once
CASSLVGGATGELFF
TGTGCCAGCAGCTTAGTAGGTGGTGCGACCGGGGAGCTGTTTTTT
>.|TRBV12-3/TRBV12-4|TRBJ1-6|.
CASSAGRGYNSPLHF
TGTGCCAGCAGTGCCGGACGTGGCTATAATTCACCCCTCCACTTT
>TRBD2|TRBV6-5|TRBJ2-7|.
CASRSPSGGHYNEQYF
TGTGCCAGCAGATCCCCTAGCGGAGGGCACTACAATGAGCAGTACTTC
>TRBD1|TRBV9|TRBJ2-3|.
CASSVGQPNTDTQYF
TGTGCCAGCAGCGTGGGACAGCCAAACACAGATACGCAGTATTTT
>TRBD1|TRBV28|TRBJ1-4|few
CASSSPWDRDEKLFF
TGTGCCAGCAGTTCCCCTTGGGACAGGGATGAAAAACTGTTTTTT
>.|TRBV6-5|TRBJ1-4|.
CASSRLVESEKLFF
TGTGCCAGCAGCCGCCTCGTGGAATCTGAAAAACTGTTTTTT
>TRBD1|TRBV12-3/TRBV12-4|TRBJ2-5|once
CASRDSQKETQYF
TGTGCCAGCCGGGACAGCCAAAAAGAGACCCAGTACTTC
>TRBD1|TRBV6-2/TRBV6-3|TRBJ2-7|.
CASSYERGLSYEQYF
TGTGCCAGCAGTTACGAAAGGGGGCTGTCCTACGAGCAGTACTTC
>.|TRBV12-3/TRBV12-4|TRBJ2-7|many
CASSLGTGNYEQYF
TGTGCCAGCAGTTTGGGAACAGGTAACTACGAGCAGTACTTC
>TRBD2|TRBV5-1|TRBJ2-1|few
CASSLISGGNYNEQFF
TGCGCCAGCAGCTTGATCAGCGGGGGGAATTACAATGAGCAGTTCTTC
>.|TRBV11-2|TRBJ2-4|.
CASSPILEDIQYF
TGTGCCAGCAGTCCGATCCTAGAGGACATTCAGTACTTC
>.|TRBV28|TRBJ2-1|.
CASSASGWGRGYNEQFF
TGTGCCAGCAGTGCCTCGGGCTGGGGGCGAGGGTACAATGAGCAGTTCTTC
>TRBD1|TRBV2|TRBJ2-3|.
CASPWLIPGGASSDTQYF
TGTGCCAGCCCTTGGCTTATACCAGGGGGCGCAAGTTCAGATACGCAGTATTTT
>TRBD2|TRBV15|TRBJ2-3|.
CATSGLSYAGGYTDTQYF
TGTGCCACCTCGGGGCTTTCGTATGCGGGGGGCTACACAGATACGCAGTATTTT
>TRBD2|TRBV20-1|TRBJ2-7|.
CSARDPRGGRGPYNEQYF
TGCAGTGCTAGAGATCCCCGGGGCGGGAGGGGGCCCTACAATGAGCAGTACTTC
>.|TRBV28|TRBJ2-3|.
CASSSPPIFLPGDADTDTQYF
TGTGCCAGCAGTTCCCCACCGATCTTCCTCCCCGGGGACGCTGACACAGATACGCAGTATTTT
>.|TRBV2|TRBJ2-4|.
CACSGGTGIGRAKNIQYF
TGTGCCTGCAGTGGGGGAACAGGGATAGGAAGGGCCAAAAACATTCAGTACTTC
>TRBD1|TRBV9|TRBJ2-7|.
CASSLRTGPDEQYF
TGTGCCAGCAGCCTTAGGACAGGGCCCGACGAGCAGTACTTC